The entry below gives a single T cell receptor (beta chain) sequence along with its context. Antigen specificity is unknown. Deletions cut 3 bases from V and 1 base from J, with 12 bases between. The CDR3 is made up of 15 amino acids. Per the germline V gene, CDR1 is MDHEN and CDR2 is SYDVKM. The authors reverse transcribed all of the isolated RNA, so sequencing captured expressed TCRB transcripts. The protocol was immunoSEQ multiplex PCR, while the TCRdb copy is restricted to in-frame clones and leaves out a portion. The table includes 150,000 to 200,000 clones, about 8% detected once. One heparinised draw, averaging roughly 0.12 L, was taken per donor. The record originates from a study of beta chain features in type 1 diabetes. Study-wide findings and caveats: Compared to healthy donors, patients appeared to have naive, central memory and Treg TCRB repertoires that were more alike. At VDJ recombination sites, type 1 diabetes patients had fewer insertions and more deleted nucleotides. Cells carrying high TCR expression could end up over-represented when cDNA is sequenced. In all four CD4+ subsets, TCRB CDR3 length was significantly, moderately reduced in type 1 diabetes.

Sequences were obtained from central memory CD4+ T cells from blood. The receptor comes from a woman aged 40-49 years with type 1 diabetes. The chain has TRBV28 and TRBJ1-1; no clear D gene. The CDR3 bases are TGTGCCAGCAGTTTCTATGGGCTGGGGAACACTGAAGCTTTCTTT. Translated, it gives CASSFYGLGNTEAFF.